This TCR beta chain was sequenced in a study of OX40 agonist ivuxolimab in advanced cancers. In the study overall: Ivuxolimab was a fully human IgG2 agonistic monoclonal antibody targeting the costimulatory receptor OX40 (CD134). Intravenous ivuxolimab was administered to patients every 2 weeks at six dose levels: 0.01, 0.1, 0.3, 1.5, 3 and 10 mg/kg. Of the 52 patients in dose escalation, 19 had hepatocellular carcinoma, around 15 had melanoma, 9 had renal cell carcinoma and 9 had head and neck cancer. A male proportion of 82.7% and a mean age of about 60 years, ranging from roughly 23 to 85, were recorded for the dose-escalation cohort. Patients were allowed to have had prior anti-PD-1, anti-PD-L1 or anti-CTLA-4 therapy, and roughly two fifths of the dose-escalation patients had been treated with checkpoint inhibitors. Partial responses were achieved by three dose-escalation patients, of whom one had hepatocellular carcinoma and two had cutaneous melanoma. Peripheral TCRbeta sequencing aimed to test whether ivuxolimab altered TCR sequence diversity and caused clonal T-cell expansion. The paper reports the monotherapy dose-escalation portion (N of about 50 patients) of the phase I ivuxolimab trial.

Reading from cysteine to phenylalanine, the CDR3 counts 12 amino acids. The entry retains the CDR3 DNA only, 36 bases that are in frame from base 1. V drops 8 bases and J drops 2 bases, leaving 10 bases in between. The germline V gene (reference sequence) sets CDR1 to LNHDA and CDR2 to SQIVND. General conclusions and limits of the study: After ivuxolimab, more expanded clones were found on average in CD8+ T cells than in CD4+ T cells. Low levels of normalized T-cell clonal expansion were also seen in some patients who did not respond. At doses from 0.1 to 3.0 mg/kg, clonal expansion was seen in both CD4+ and CD8+ blood T cells between baseline and week 6. The antigen specificity of the clonally expanded peripheral T cells was not determined. In the 0.1-3.0 mg/kg groups, partial responders were among the patients with the lowest normalized peripheral clonal expansion, particularly in CD8+ T cells.

To sequence the TCRbeta CDR3 region, genomic DNA was isolated from the sorted cells. The immunoSEQ Assay was used for sequencing of TCRbeta CDR3 regions. TCRdb holds this immuneACCESS table with in-frame rearrangements only. Some clones are missing; in checked studies, unresolved V genes explain under half, and the rest has no known cause. The sample profile shows around 86,000 clones; about 92% of them were found once. Roughly 13% of the sample is taken by the ten largest. As for this clone: Its antigen is currently not known. Within one base of it there is no much larger clone, and no base qualities were kept.

Patients with autoimmune disease history or receiving systemic immunosuppression were excluded from the trial. Peripheral blood for TCR sequencing was collected from all dose cohorts at baseline, on cycle 4 day 1, and on cycle 7 day 1. The samples were taken from a phase I, first-in-human, multicenter, open-label dose-escalation trial of ivuxolimab. Adults with locally advanced or metastatic melanoma, renal cell carcinoma, hepatocellular carcinoma or head and neck squamous cell carcinoma were enrolled in the trial. Before TCR sequencing, CD4+ T cells and CD8+ T cells from peripheral blood were sorted into separate populations.

This clonotype originated in an adult with an advanced solid tumor such as melanoma, head and neck, liver or kidney cancer. The chain is encoded by TRBV19 joined to TRBJ2-7; 5 matching bases give a weak D call of TRBD2. This specimen consisted of CD4+ or CD8+ T cells sorted from blood, obtained in a trial of the OX40 agonist ivuxolimab. At the DNA level, the sequence is TGTGCCAGTTCGGGGTACACCTACGAGCAGTACTTC. This sequence encodes CASSGYTYEQYF.